This TCR beta chain was obtained from a study of CD8 T cells in Susac syndrome. Overall study findings and caveats: The study recognized that its TCR sequencing and HLA analysis covered a relatively small number of individuals.

The RNA input was roughly 0.45 to 1 ug, and it was reverse transcribed with random hexamers. The immunoSEQ assay covered 54 Vbeta and 13 Jbeta segments for CDR3. TCRdb itself ran the immunoSEQ multiplex PCR reads through MiXCR, one entry per CDR3 protein. In the table there are over 300,000 distinct CDR3 sequences, approximately 90% of which are singletons. Negative isolation was used for CD8+ and CD4+ T cells, and FACS enrichment was applied to TEMRA cells. A note on this clonotype: The target antigen is unknown.

The sequenced sample was CD4+ T cells from PBMCs. This sequence was found in a human donor with multiple sclerosis.

DNA of the CDR3: TGTGCCAGCAGCATGAAGAGAAGCACAGATACGCAGTATTTT. It specifies CASSMKRSTDTQYF. This chain joins TRBV14 and TRBJ2-3; D unclear. Trimming took 5 bases from V and 0 from J, leaving 9 bases between them. The V gene's germline CDR1 is SGHDN and CDR2 FVKESK. CDR3 size: 14 residues. Full variable domain (remainder filled in from reference TRBV14 and TRBJ2-3): EAGVTQFPSHSVIEKGQTVTLRCDPISGHDNLYWYRRVMGKEIKFLLHFVKESKQDESGMPNNRFLAERTGGTYSTLKVQPAELEDSGVYFCASSMKRSTDTQYFGPGTRLTVL.